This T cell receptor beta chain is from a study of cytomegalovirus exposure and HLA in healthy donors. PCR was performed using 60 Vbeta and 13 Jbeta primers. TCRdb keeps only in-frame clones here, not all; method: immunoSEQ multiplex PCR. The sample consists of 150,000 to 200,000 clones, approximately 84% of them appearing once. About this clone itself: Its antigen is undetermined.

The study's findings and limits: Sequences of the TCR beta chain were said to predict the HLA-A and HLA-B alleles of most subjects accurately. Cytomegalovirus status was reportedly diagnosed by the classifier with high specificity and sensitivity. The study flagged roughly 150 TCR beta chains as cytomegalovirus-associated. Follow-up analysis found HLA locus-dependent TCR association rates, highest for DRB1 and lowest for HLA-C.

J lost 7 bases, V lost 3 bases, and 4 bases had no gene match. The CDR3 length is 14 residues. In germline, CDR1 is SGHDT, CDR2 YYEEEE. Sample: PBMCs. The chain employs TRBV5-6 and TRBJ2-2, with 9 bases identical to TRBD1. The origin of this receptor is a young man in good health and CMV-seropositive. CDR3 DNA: TGTGCCAGCAGCTCCGGACAGGGGTACGGGGAGCTGTTTTTT. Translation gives CASSSGQGYGELFF.